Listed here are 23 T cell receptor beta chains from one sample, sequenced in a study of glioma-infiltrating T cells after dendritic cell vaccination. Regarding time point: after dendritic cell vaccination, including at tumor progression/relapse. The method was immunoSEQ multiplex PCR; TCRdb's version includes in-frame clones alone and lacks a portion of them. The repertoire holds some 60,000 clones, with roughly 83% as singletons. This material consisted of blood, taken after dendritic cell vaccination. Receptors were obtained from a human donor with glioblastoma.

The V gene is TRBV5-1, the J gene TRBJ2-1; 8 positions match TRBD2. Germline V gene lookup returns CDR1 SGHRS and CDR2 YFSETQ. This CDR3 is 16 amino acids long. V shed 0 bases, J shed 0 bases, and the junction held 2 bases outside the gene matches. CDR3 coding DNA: TGCGCCAGCAGCTTGGGCGGGGGGAGCTCCTACAATGAGCAGTTCTTC. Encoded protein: CASSLGGGSSYNEQFF.

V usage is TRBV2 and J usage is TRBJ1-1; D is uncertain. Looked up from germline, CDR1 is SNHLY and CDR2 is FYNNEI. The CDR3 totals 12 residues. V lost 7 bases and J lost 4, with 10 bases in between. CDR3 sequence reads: CASTPEGTEAFF. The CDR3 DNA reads TGTGCCAGCACGCCCGAGGGCACTGAAGCTTTCTTT.

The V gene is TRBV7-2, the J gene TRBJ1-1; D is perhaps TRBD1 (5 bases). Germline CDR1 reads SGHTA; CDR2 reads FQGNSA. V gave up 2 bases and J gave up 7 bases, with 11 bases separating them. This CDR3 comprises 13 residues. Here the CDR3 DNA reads TGTGCCAGCAGCTTACAGGAGGGGTTTGAAGCTTTCTTT. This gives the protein CASSLQEGFEAFF.

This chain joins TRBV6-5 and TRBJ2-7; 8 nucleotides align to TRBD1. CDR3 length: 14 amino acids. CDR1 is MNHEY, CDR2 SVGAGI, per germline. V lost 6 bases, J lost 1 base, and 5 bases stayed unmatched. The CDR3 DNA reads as TGTGCCAGCAGGATAGACAGGGGTTCCTACGAGCAGTACTTC. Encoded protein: CASRIDRGSYEQYF.

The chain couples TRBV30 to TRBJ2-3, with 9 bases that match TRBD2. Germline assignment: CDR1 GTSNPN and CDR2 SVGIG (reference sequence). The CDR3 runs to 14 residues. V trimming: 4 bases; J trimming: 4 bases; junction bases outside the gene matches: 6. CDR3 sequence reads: CAWTGTSIADTQYF. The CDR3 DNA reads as TGTGCCTGGACCGGGACTAGCATCGCAGATACGCAGTATTTT.

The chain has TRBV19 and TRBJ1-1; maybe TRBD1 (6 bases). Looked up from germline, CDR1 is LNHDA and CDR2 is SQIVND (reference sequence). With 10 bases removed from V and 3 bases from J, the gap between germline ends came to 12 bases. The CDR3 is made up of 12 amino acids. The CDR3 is CATEGHHTEAFF. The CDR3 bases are TGTGCCACCGAGGGACACCACACTGAAGCTTTCTTT.

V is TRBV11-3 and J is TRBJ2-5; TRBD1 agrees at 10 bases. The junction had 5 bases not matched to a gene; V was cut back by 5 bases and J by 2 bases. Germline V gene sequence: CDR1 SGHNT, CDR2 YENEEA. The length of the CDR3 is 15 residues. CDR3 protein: CASSRRDRGQETQYF. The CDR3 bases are TGTGCCAGCAGCCGACGGGACAGGGGTCAAGAGACCCAGTACTTC.

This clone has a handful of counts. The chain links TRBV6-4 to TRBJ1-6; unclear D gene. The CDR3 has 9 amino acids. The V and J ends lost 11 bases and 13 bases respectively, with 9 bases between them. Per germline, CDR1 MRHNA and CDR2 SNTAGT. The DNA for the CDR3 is TGTGCCCACACGTCCCCCCTCCACTTT. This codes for CAHTSPLHF.

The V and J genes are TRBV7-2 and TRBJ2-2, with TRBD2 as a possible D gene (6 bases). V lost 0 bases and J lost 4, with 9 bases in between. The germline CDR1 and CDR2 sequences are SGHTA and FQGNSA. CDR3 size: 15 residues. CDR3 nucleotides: TGTGCCAGCAGCTTAGCGGCGGGGAGCACCGGGGAGCTGTTTTTT. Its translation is CASSLAAGSTGELFF.

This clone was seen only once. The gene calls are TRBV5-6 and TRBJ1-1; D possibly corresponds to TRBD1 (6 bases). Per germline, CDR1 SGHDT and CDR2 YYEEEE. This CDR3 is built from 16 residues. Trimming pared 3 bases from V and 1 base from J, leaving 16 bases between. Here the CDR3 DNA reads TGTGCCAGCAGCTCGGTTTGGGACACAGAGAACACTGAAGCTTTCTTT. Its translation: CASSSVWDTENTEAFF.

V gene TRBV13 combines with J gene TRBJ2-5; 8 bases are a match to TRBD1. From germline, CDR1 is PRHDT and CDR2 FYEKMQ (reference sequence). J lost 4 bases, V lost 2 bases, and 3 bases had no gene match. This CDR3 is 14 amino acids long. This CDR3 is CASSLRTGIETQYF. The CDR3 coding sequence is TGTGCCAGCAGCTTAAGGACAGGGATAGAGACCCAGTACTTC.

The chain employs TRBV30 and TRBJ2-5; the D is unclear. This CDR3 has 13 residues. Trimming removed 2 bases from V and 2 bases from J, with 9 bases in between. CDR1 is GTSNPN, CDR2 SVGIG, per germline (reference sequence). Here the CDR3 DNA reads TGTGCCTGGAGTTACAGATTACAAGAGACCCAGTACTTC. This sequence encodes CAWSYRLQETQYF.

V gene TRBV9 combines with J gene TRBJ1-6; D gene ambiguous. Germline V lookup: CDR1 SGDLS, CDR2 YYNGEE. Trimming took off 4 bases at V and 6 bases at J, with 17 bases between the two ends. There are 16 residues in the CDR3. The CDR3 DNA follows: TGTGCCAGCAGCTCCCGTATCGGAGAAACTAATTCACCCCTCCACTTT. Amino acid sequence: CASSSRIGETNSPLHF.

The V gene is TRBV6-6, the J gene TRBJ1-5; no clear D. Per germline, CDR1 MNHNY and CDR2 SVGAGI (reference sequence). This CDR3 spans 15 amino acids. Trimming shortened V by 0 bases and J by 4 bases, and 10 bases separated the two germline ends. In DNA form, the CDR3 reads TGTGCCAGCAGTTACTCGTTGCGGGCGAATCAGCCCCAGCATTTT. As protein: CASSYSLRANQPQHF.

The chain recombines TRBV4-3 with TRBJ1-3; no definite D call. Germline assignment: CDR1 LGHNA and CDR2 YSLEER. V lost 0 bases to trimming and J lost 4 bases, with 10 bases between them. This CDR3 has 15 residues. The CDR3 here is CASSQDGFPGNTIYF. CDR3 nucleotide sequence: TGCGCCAGCAGCCAAGACGGTTTCCCCGGAAACACCATATATTTT.

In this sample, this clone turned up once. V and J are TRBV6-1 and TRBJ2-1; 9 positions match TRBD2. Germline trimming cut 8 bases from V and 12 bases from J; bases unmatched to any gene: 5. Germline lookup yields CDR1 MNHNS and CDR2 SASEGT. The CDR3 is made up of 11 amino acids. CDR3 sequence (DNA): TGTGCCAGCTCTAGCGGGGCCCTGCAGTTCTTC. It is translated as CASSSGALQFF.

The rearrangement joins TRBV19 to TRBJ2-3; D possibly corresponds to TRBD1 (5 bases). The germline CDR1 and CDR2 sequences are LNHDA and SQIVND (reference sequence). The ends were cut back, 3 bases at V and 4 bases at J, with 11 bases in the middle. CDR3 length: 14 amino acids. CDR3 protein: CASSMIQGSDTQYF. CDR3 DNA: TGTGCCAGTAGTATGATCCAGGGATCAGATACGCAGTATTTT.

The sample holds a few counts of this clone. CDR3 nucleotides: TGCGCCAGCAGCTACTACAGGGAATCCTATAATTCACCCCTCCACTTT. Its translation: CASSYYRESYNSPLHF. The chain is built from TRBV4-1 and TRBJ1-6; tentatively, D is TRBD1 (6 bases). Germline-derived CDR1 and CDR2 are MGHRA and YSYEKL. The CDR3 consists of 16 residues. V was trimmed by 5 bases and J by 1 base, leaving 12 bases between them.

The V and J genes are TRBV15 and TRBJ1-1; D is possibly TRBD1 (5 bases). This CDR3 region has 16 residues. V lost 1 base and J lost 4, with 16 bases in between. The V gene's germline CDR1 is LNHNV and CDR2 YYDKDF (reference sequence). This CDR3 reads CATSRARGPGGTEAFF. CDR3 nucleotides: TGTGCCACCAGCAGAGCAAGGGGCCCCGGGGGCACTGAAGCTTTCTTT.

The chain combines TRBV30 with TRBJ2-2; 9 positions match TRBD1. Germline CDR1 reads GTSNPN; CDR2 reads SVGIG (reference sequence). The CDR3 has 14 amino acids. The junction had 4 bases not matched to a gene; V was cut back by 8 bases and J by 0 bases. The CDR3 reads CARGQGPNTGELFF. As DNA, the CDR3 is TGTGCCAGAGGACAGGGGCCGAACACCGGGGAGCTGTTTTTT.

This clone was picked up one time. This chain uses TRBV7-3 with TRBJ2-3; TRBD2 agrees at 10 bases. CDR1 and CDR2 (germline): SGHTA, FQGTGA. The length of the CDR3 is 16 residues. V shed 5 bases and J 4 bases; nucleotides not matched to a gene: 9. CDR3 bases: TGTGCCAGCAGCCGGACTAGCGGCCCGGACGCAGATACGCAGTATTTT. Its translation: CASSRTSGPDADTQYF.

CDR3 nucleotide sequence: TGTGCCAGCAACCTTATCGACAGCGAGCAGTACTTC. Translation gives CASNLIDSEQYF. The chain has TRBV11-2 and TRBJ2-7; a possible D gene is TRBD1 (5 bases). Trimming cost V 7 bases and J 6 bases, with 13 bases left between them. This CDR3 spans 12 amino acids. In germline, CDR1 is SGHAT, CDR2 FQNNGV.

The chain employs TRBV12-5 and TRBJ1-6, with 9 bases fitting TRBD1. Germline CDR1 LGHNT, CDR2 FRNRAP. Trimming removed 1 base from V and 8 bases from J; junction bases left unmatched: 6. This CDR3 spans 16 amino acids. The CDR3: CASGLAPYRGHSPLHF. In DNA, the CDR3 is TGTGCTAGTGGTTTGGCTCCTTACAGGGGGCATTCACCCCTCCACTTT.